Listed here is a single TCR beta chain. Starting 14 to 28 days after autologous transplant, ipilimumab 1 mg/kg was given. Germline V CDR1 and CDR2: SGDLS, YYNGEE. Trimming stripped 3 bases from V and 0 bases from J, with 17 bases between. This CDR3 comprises 17 residues. This specimen belongs to a study of ipilimumab plus nivolumab after autologous stem cell transplantation. Study in general: Typical patient got about 5 ipilimumab doses and under 10 nivolumab doses (median). The myeloma cohort included high-risk transplant-naive patients and patients relapsing within 3 years of a first autologous transplant.

TCRdb keeps only in-frame clones here, not all; method: immunoSEQ multiplex PCR. The data show 6,300 or so clones, 85% to 90% seen once. The specimen was PBMCs, collected in a trial of ipilimumab plus nivolumab as post-transplant consolidation. The rearrangement joins TRBV9 to TRBJ2-3; D might be TRBD2 (7 bases). This TCR was sampled from a female donor with multiple myeloma. The CDR3 coding sequence is TGTGCCAGCAGCGCGGGGGCGGGGGTGTATAGCACAGATACGCAGTATTTT. This codes for CASSAGAGVYSTDTQYF.